These 26 T cell receptor beta chains were all obtained from the same sample, sequenced in a study of T-cell reconstitution after alpha-beta-depleted transplantation in children. The authors prepared the TCRbeta library with unique molecular identifiers. TCRdb re-analysed the PCR reads in MiXCR, keeping a single row per CDR3 protein. The sample has about 370,000 distinct CDR3 sequences, over 20% seen once. This sample comprised PBMCs from the stem cell graft donor, obtained from the stem cell graft. The receptors derive from a human donor who donated a stem cell graft to a child with acute myeloid leukemia.

This clonotype was seen many times. The CDR3 DNA sequence: TGTGCCAGCAGTCCAGGACAGGGACAGCAGTTCTTC. This gives the protein CASSPGQGQQFF. V is TRBV12-3 or TRBV12-4 and J is TRBJ2-1; 8 bases are shared with TRBD1. J was trimmed by 11 bases and V by 5 bases; bases with no gene match: 5. CDR3 length: 12 amino acids.

This clonotype was recorded a few times. The gene calls are TRBV29-1 and TRBJ1-6, with D possibly TRBD1 on 5 matching bases. There are 13 residues in the CDR3. Germline V gene sequence: CDR1 SQVTM, CDR2 ANQGSEA. V lost 5 bases and J lost 7, with 12 bases in between. DNA of the CDR3: TGCAGCGTTCGGGGCACGGCAAATTCACCCCTCCACTTT. Amino acid sequence: CSVRGTANSPLHF.

The chain carries TRBV20-1 and TRBJ2-7; a weak D match, TRBD1 (6 bases). V gave up 6 bases and J gave up 4 bases, with 16 bases separating them. CDR1 and CDR2 from the germline V gene are DFQATT and SNEGSKA (reference sequence). The CDR3 runs 13 residues. CDR3 bases: TGCAGTGCAACCCGGGACATCGCTTACGAGCAGTACTTC. This encodes CSATRDIAYEQYF.

The chain has TRBV20-1 and TRBJ2-5; 9 bases line up with TRBD2. CDR3 length equals 17 residues. Germline V gene data show CDR1 as DFQATT and CDR2 as SNEGSKA (reference sequence). With 0 bases clipped from V and 5 bases from J, the junction kept 13 bases outside the gene matches. This CDR3 is CSARDSDSGSFGETQYF. DNA of the CDR3: TGCAGTGCTAGAGATTCGGATAGCGGGAGCTTTGGGGAGACCCAGTACTTC.

This clonotype came up many times. This rearrangement joins TRBV12-3 or TRBV12-4 to TRBJ2-1; TRBD2 matches 12 bases. This CDR3 region has 15 residues. V was pared by 2 bases and J by 8 bases, with 4 bases of the junction left unmatched. The CDR3 sequence is CASSLRLAGVDEQFF. In DNA form, the CDR3 reads TGTGCCAGCAGTTTACGACTAGCGGGAGTGGATGAGCAGTTCTTC.

This clonotype was detected ten times or more. The chain carries TRBV20-1 and TRBJ2-1, with TRBD2 identical over 9 bases. The V gene end was trimmed by 6 bases and the J gene end by 3 bases; junction bases not matched to a gene: 9. Germline CDR1 reads DFQATT; CDR2 reads SNEGSKA (reference sequence). The CDR3 is 15 residues long. CDR3 sequence reads: CSAQSSGSVYNEQFF. CDR3 sequence (DNA): TGCAGTGCCCAAAGTAGCGGGAGCGTCTACAATGAGCAGTTCTTC.

As regards this clonotype: Possible read error: a much larger clone is one base away. This is likely a read error, given that the CDR3 carries no conserved phenylalanine or tryptophan at its end. The rearrangement links TRBV20-1 to TRBJ2-7; 10 bases map to TRBD2. The ends lost 0 bases at V and 7 bases at J; junction bases unmatched: 6. The germline gives CDR1 DFQATT, CDR2 SNEGSKA (reference sequence). This CDR3 comprises 14 residues. The CDR3 reads CSARDPSGSSEQYY. As DNA, the CDR3 is TGCAGTGCTAGAGATCCTAGCGGGAGCTCGGAGCAGTACTAC.

This chain joins TRBV18 and TRBJ2-1, with D possibly matching TRBD1 (5 bases). V shed 6 bases and J shed 9 bases, with 12 bases lying between them. Germline V CDR1 and CDR2: KGHSH, LQKENI. This CDR3 region has 12 residues. CDR3: CASSSRDPEQFF. CDR3 bases: TGTGCCAGCTCTTCCAGGGATCCTGAGCAGTTCTTC.

The sample holds a few counts of this clonotype. The chain employs TRBV11-2 and TRBJ1-5; D is unclear. There are 13 residues in the CDR3. Germline lookup yields CDR1 SGHAT and CDR2 FQNNGV. Deletions cut 0 bases from V and 11 bases from J, with 11 bases between. CDR3 protein: CASSLDREGSQHF. CDR3 nucleotide sequence: TGTGCCAGCAGCTTAGATCGGGAGGGTTCCCAGCATTTT.

The rearrangement uses TRBV18 and TRBJ1-5, with 8 bases matching TRBD1. The CDR3 consists of 14 residues. The V gene's germline CDR1 is KGHSH and CDR2 LQKENI. The ends lost 8 bases at V and 3 bases at J; junction bases unmatched: 6. The CDR3 is CASGQGGNNQPQHF. The CDR3 region has the DNA TGTGCCAGCGGACAGGGAGGGAACAATCAGCCCCAGCATTTT.

V and J are TRBV7-8 and TRBJ2-4; maybe TRBD2 (6 bases). Germline assignment: CDR1 SGHVS and CDR2 FQNEAQ. The CDR3 has 16 amino acids. V lost 1 base and J 2 bases, leaving 12 bases between the germline ends. CDR3 DNA: TGTGCCAGCAGCTTAGGGAGGGTTTGGACCAAAAACATTCAGTACTTC. Encoded protein: CASSLGRVWTKNIQYF.

This clonotype was picked up a small number of times. This chain connects TRBV7-9 to TRBJ1-1; the D is unclear. Germline assignment: CDR1 SEHNR and CDR2 FQNEAQ (reference sequence). V lost 3 bases to trimming and J lost 4 bases, with 9 bases between them. The CDR3 runs 13 residues. CDR3 DNA: TGTGCCAGCAGCTTTTTCTCTGGCACTGAAGCTTTCTTT. It encodes CASSFFSGTEAFF.

This clonotype has a count of ten or more. The rearrangement uses TRBV27 and TRBJ1-1; TRBD1 matches at 8 bases. The V gene's germline CDR1 is MNHEY and CDR2 SMNVEV (reference sequence). V gave up 3 bases and J gave up 6 bases; unmatched junction bases: 6. The CDR3 covers 14 residues. In DNA, the CDR3 is TGTGCCAGCAGTTTCGGACAGGGCATGGCTGAAGCTTTCTTT. Translated: CASSFGQGMAEAFF.

The V call is TRBV20-1, the J call TRBJ2-7; weak D call: TRBD1 (5 bases). V lost 3 bases and J lost 2, with 11 bases in between. The V gene's germline CDR1 is DFQATT and CDR2 SNEGSKA (reference sequence). The CDR3 is 13 residues long. The CDR3 spells CSASQGSPYEQYF. As DNA, the CDR3 is TGCAGTGCTAGTCAGGGTAGTCCCTACGAGCAGTACTTC.

This rearrangement joins TRBV9 to TRBJ2-1; TRBD1 agrees at 12 bases. This CDR3 has 17 amino acids. The V gene end was trimmed by 2 bases and the J gene end by 8 bases; junction bases not matched to a gene: 11. Germline values: CDR1 SGDLS, CDR2 YYNGEE. The CDR3 sequence is CASSVMGTGGWVDEQFF. In nucleotides, the CDR3 is TGTGCCAGCAGCGTTATGGGGACAGGGGGCTGGGTGGATGAGCAGTTCTTC.

This clonotype has only a few counts. The chain uses TRBV20-1 and TRBJ2-1; maybe TRBD1 (6 bases). The germline V and J ends were trimmed by 3 bases and 8 bases, with 8 bases remaining between them. From germline, CDR1 is DFQATT and CDR2 SNEGSKA (reference sequence). The CDR3 contains 11 residues. CDR3 coding DNA: TGCAGTGCTAGCAAGGGGGATGAGCAGTTCTTC. It is translated as CSASKGDEQFF.

This clonotype turned up a few times. This chain connects TRBV5-1 to TRBJ1-4; TRBD1 is a possible D gene (6 bases). Germline assignment: CDR1 SGHRS and CDR2 YFSETQ. This CDR3 region has 13 residues. Trimming left V 5 bases short and J 6 bases short, with 11 bases between. The CDR3: CASSRTEDEKLFF. The DNA of the CDR3 is TGCGCCAGCAGTCGGACAGAAGATGAAAAACTGTTTTTT.

This clonotype was seen many times. This chain uses TRBV29-1 with TRBJ2-5; D is unclear. Germline V gives CDR1 SQVTM, CDR2 ANQGSEA. The V and J ends lost 7 bases and 0 bases respectively, with 9 bases between them. The CDR3 is 12 amino acids. The CDR3, as DNA: TGCAGCGCCGAACGGGACCAAGAGACCCAGTACTTC. Its protein product is CSAERDQETQYF.

This chain uses TRBV27 with TRBJ2-7; D possibly corresponds to TRBD2 (6 bases). V was cut by 5 bases and J by 6 bases, with 17 bases left in between. The CDR3 totals 14 residues. Germline CDR1 and CDR2: MNHEY and SMNVEV (reference sequence). The CDR3 is CASSPLGRGIEQYF. Written as DNA, the CDR3 is TGTGCCAGCAGTCCACTAGGCCGGGGGATCGAGCAGTACTTC.

This clonotype occurred a few times. This rearrangement joins TRBV29-1 to TRBJ2-5; either TRBD1 or TRBD2 may supply D (5 bases each). The V end was cut by 5 bases, the J end by 7 bases, with 17 bases between. The CDR3 extends over 13 amino acids. Germline assignment: CDR1 SQVTM and CDR2 ANQGSEA. The CDR3 nucleotides read TGCAGCGTTCGCCGGGACCAGGGTATGACCCAGTACTTC. Amino acids: CSVRRDQGMTQYF.

The V gene is TRBV4-1, the J gene TRBJ2-7, with D uncertain. The V gene lost 1 base and the J gene lost 5 bases, with 12 bases spanning the gap. Germline CDR1 reads MGHRA; CDR2 reads YSYEKL. The CDR3 covers 14 residues. In nucleotides, the CDR3 is TGCGCCAGCAGCCAAGTCGTTCAATCCAACGAGCAGTACTTC. This sequence encodes CASSQVVQSNEQYF.

This clonotype appeared a few times. This sequence joins TRBV29-1 and TRBJ2-1; TRBD2 is a possible D gene (6 bases). CDR3 size: 17 residues. Germline V CDR1 and CDR2: SQVTM, ANQGSEA. Trimming left V 6 bases short and J 0 bases short, with 21 bases between. The CDR3 sequence: CSVDRLASLSSYNEQFF. The CDR3 coding sequence is TGCAGCGTGGACCGCCTAGCGTCCCTAAGCTCCTACAATGAGCAGTTCTTC.

The chain links TRBV5-1 to TRBJ2-1, with 14 positions matching TRBD2. The germline gives CDR1 SGHRS, CDR2 YFSETQ. The CDR3 extends over 19 amino acids. V lost 0 bases to trimming and J lost 3 bases; unmatched junction nucleotides: 8. For the CDR3, the DNA is TGCGCCAGCAGCTTGGGGGGGACTAGCGGGAGAGGAGTCTACAATGAGCAGTTCTTC. This translates into CASSLGGTSGRGVYNEQFF.

This clonotype was seen ten or more times. This rearrangement joins TRBV5-6 to TRBJ2-7; TRBD1 or TRBD2 may be the D gene (6 bases each). CDR1 SGHDT and CDR2 YYEEEE come from the germline V gene. The CDR3 consists of 15 residues. V dropped 3 bases and J dropped 6 bases, with 19 bases sitting between them. The DNA of the CDR3 is TGTGCCAGCAGCTCCCTAGGACAGCGGGCTCTCGAGCAGTACTTC. Protein sequence: CASSSLGQRALEQYF.

In its sample, this clonotype was seen a few times. The chain combines TRBV2 with TRBJ2-1; no firm D call. V lost 6 bases and J lost 15, with 18 bases in between. Germline CDR1 SNHLY, CDR2 FYNNEI. The CDR3 is 12 amino acids. For the CDR3, the DNA is TGTGCCAGCAGACCCCAGGCCCCTCGTAGGTTCTTC. The encoded protein is CASRPQAPRRFF.

This clonotype was counted a few times. J is TRBJ2-7 and V is TRBV20-1, with TRBD1 as a possible D gene (5 bases). The CDR3 covers 12 residues. The germline CDR1 and CDR2 sequences are DFQATT and SNEGSKA (reference sequence). V was pared by 5 bases and J by 5 bases, with 13 bases between. The CDR3 protein is CSAQAGAHEQYF. CDR3 coding DNA: TGCAGTGCTCAAGCTGGGGCCCACGAGCAGTACTTC.